This TCR beta chain stems from a study of T cells in localized non-small cell lung cancer. Profiling relied on immunoSEQ multiplex PCR, and the TCRdb table lists in-frame clones only, not all of them. The sample carries roughly 48,000 clones, roughly 77% recorded once. V was cut by 2 bases and J by 11 bases, with 18 bases left in between. Germline values: CDR1 MNHNS, CDR2 SASEGT. The CDR3 totals 14 residues. On this clone: Antigen unknown.

Study-wide findings and caveats: T cell clonality was highest in uninvolved adjacent lung, above tumor. Adjacent lung had a median roughly 60 of the 100 largest tumor clones.

The genes are TRBV6-1 and TRBJ1-1; TRBD1 might be the D (6 bases). This receptor was obtained from a man aged 35 to 70 with stage I squamous cell lung carcinoma. This specimen was peripheral blood, taken before any cancer treatment. This chain's CDR3 is CASSESGGGRSAFF. The CDR3 DNA reads as TGTGCCAGCAGTGAAAGTGGTGGGGGGCGAAGTGCTTTCTTT.